These 32 T cell receptor beta chains were all obtained from the same sample, sequenced in a study of T cells in Graves' hyperthyroidism and ophthalmopathy. RNA transcripts provided the source from which TCR beta CDR3 regions were amplified. TCR CDR3 regions were first amplified by RT-PCR with HTBI primers. TCRdb re-called the multiplex PCR reads through MiXCR, storing one row per CDR3 protein. The table records roughly 500,000 distinct CDR3 sequences, 35% to 55% of them present only once. Sequencing was done on a sample of peripheral blood or thyroid tissue (not recorded which). Source of these receptors: an adult woman with Graves' disease, either hyperthyroidism or ophthalmopathy (not recorded which).

In DNA form, the CDR3 reads TGCAGCGTTACGGGCGGGCCCGGGGAGCTGTTTTTT. Its translation is CSVTGGPGELFF. The chain joins TRBV29-1 to TRBJ2-2, with D maybe TRBD2 (5 bases). The germline gives CDR1 SQVTM, CDR2 ANQGSEA. Trimming shortened V by 5 bases and J by 6 bases, and 10 bases separated the two germline ends. This CDR3 has 12 amino acids.

The J gene is TRBJ2-2, the V gene TRBV4-1; perhaps TRBD2 as D (7 bases). Trimming removed 6 bases from V and 2 bases from J, with 13 bases in between. The CDR3 length is 15 residues. Germline values: CDR1 MGHRA, CDR2 YSYEKL. The CDR3 DNA reads as TGCGCCAGCAGTCCCGGGGGGACAAACACCGGGGAGCTGTTTTTT. Its protein is CASSPGGTNTGELFF.

The genes are TRBV5-6 and TRBJ2-3; possible D gene TRBD1, 5 bases. From germline, CDR1 is SGHDT and CDR2 YYEEEE. The CDR3 spans 12 residues. V was trimmed by 2 bases and J by 10 bases, leaving 11 bases between them. The CDR3 loop reads CASSFVTEAQYF. DNA for the CDR3: TGTGCCAGCAGCTTCGTGACAGAAGCGCAGTATTTT.

This clonotype was recorded many times. The chain is built from TRBV7-3 and TRBJ2-2; D unresolved. The V gene's germline CDR1 is SGHTA and CDR2 FQGTGA. This CDR3 has 11 residues. V was clipped by 5 bases and J by 6 bases, with 4 bases between them. CDR3 protein: CASSQAGELFF. CDR3 coding DNA: TGTGCCAGCAGCCAGGCCGGGGAGCTGTTTTTT.

The chain recombines TRBV20-1 with TRBJ2-5, with D possibly called TRBD1 or TRBD2 (5 bases each). The V end lost 0 bases, the J end lost 2 bases, and 13 bases lay between the germline ends. The CDR3 is made up of 15 amino acids. The V gene's germline CDR1 is DFQATT and CDR2 SNEGSKA (reference sequence). CDR3 sequence reads: CSARDARGGQETQYF. CDR3 DNA sequence: TGCAGTGCTAGAGATGCCCGGGGCGGTCAAGAGACCCAGTACTTC.

The genes are TRBV7-2 and TRBJ1-2; D is undetermined. The V end was cut by 2 bases, the J end by 3 bases, with 13 bases between. CDR1 is SGHTA and CDR2 is FQGNSA in the germline V gene. CDR3 length: 15 residues. The DNA for the CDR3 is TGTGCCAGCAGCTTAATCCCGGAACCCGACTATGGCTACACCTTC. Residues: CASSLIPEPDYGYTF.

This clonotype was recorded at least ten times. J is TRBJ1-1 and V is TRBV7-8; D is uncertain. V was clipped by 5 bases and J by 5 bases, with 18 bases between them. CDR1 and CDR2 (germline): SGHVS, FQNEAQ. The CDR3 is made up of 15 amino acids. The CDR3 protein is CASSPRRGMRTEAFF. Here the CDR3 DNA reads TGTGCCAGCAGCCCCCGACGTGGCATGAGGACTGAAGCTTTCTTT.

This clonotype was seen once. V usage is TRBV20-1 and J usage is TRBJ2-5; 15 bases agree with TRBD2. There are 15 residues in the CDR3. With V trimmed by 5 bases and J by 1 base, 2 bases remained unmatched. From germline, CDR1 is DFQATT and CDR2 SNEGSKA (reference sequence). CDR3 sequence reads: CSAPGLAGGQETQYF. The CDR3 DNA sequence: TGCAGTGCTCCGGGACTAGCGGGAGGCCAAGAGACCCAGTACTTC.

The chain combines TRBV25-1 with TRBJ1-2; D is perhaps TRBD1 (5 bases). The CDR3 extends over 11 amino acids. V was clipped by 6 bases and J by 7 bases, with 9 bases between them. CDR1 is MGHDK and CDR2 is SYGVNS in the germline V gene. As DNA, the CDR3 is TGTGCCAGCAGGCAGGGAGCTGGCTACACCTTC. Encoded protein: CASRQGAGYTF.

The chain combines TRBV7-8 with TRBJ2-5; 12 nucleotides line up with TRBD2. The J call is in doubt because the DNA end fits TRBJ2-1 better. CDR1 is SGHVS, CDR2 FQNEAQ, per germline. The CDR3 length is 14 residues. The DNA of the CDR3 is TGTGCCAGCACCCAGACTAGCGGGAGACGTGAGCAGTTCTTC. Translation gives CASTQTSGRREQFF.

J is TRBJ1-5 and V is TRBV2; a weak D match, TRBD1 (6 bases). The V gene lost 1 base and the J gene lost 0 bases, with 13 bases spanning the gap. Per germline, CDR1 SNHLY and CDR2 FYNNEI. The CDR3 spans 17 residues. The CDR3 sequence: CASSEDGGPYSNQPQHF. DNA for the CDR3: TGTGCCAGCAGTGAAGATGGGGGGCCTTATAGCAATCAGCCCCAGCATTTT.

The V call is TRBV5-1, the J call TRBJ1-2, with D maybe TRBD1 (5 bases). The CDR3 spans 11 residues. Germline V lookup: CDR1 SGHRS, CDR2 YFSETQ. The ends were cut back, 4 bases at V and 12 bases at J, with 13 bases in the middle. The CDR3 region has the DNA TGCGCCAGCAGCGTAACAGGAGGAAACACCTTC. This sequence encodes CASSVTGGNTF.

The chain carries TRBV2 and TRBJ2-4; D is perhaps TRBD1 (6 bases). V was trimmed by 5 bases and J by 0 bases, leaving 11 bases between them. Per germline, CDR1 SNHLY and CDR2 FYNNEI. The CDR3 extends over 15 amino acids. For the CDR3, the DNA is TGTGCCAGCAGTCTTCGGACAGTAGCCAAAAACATTCAGTACTTC. This gives the protein CASSLRTVAKNIQYF.

The chain has TRBV7-9 and TRBJ2-5; 10 nucleotides match TRBD1. The CDR3 covers 15 residues. Germline loops: CDR1 SEHNR, CDR2 FQNEAQ (reference sequence). The junction had 8 bases not matched to a gene; V was cut back by 5 bases and J by 5 bases. This CDR3 reads CASSIHGTGDETQYF. CDR3 bases: TGTGCCAGCAGCATTCACGGGACAGGGGACGAGACCCAGTACTTC.

This clonotype was detected many times. The V gene is TRBV7-3, the J gene TRBJ2-5, with unresolved D. From germline, CDR1 is SGHTA and CDR2 FQGTGA. The CDR3 has 15 amino acids. The V end lost 1 base, the J end lost 4 bases, and 13 bases lay between the germline ends. Written as DNA, the CDR3 is TGTGCCAGCAGCTTAAATCCCGGGTGGCTAGAGACCCAGTACTTC. The encoded protein is CASSLNPGWLETQYF. The complete variable domain, with remaining parts taken from reference TRBV7-3 and TRBJ2-5, reads GAGVSQTPSNKVTEKGKYVELRCDPISGHTALYWYRQSLGQGPEFLIYFQGTGAADDSGLPNDRFFAVRPEGSVSTLKIQRTERGDSAVYLCASSLNPGWLETQYFGPGTRLLVL.

This clonotype showed up many times. CDR3: CASNFEGETQYF. In nucleotides, the CDR3 is TGTGCCAGCAATTTTGAGGGGGAGACCCAGTACTTC. The chain joins TRBV12-3 or TRBV12-4 to TRBJ2-5, with D perhaps TRBD1 or TRBD2 (5 bases each). V lost 7 bases, J lost 5 bases, and 11 bases lay in between. The CDR3 has 12 residues.

There are many counts of this clonotype. V usage is TRBV12-3 or TRBV12-4 and J usage is TRBJ2-7; D is perhaps TRBD1 (6 bases). V lost 8 bases and J 3 bases, leaving 11 bases between the germline ends. CDR3 size: 12 residues. CDR3 sequence: CASRGQNYEQYF. CDR3 coding DNA: TGTGCCAGCCGTGGACAGAACTACGAGCAGTACTTC.

Ten or more counts support this clonotype. J is TRBJ2-2 and V is TRBV7-3; D is uncertain. Per germline, CDR1 SGHTA and CDR2 FQGTGA. The CDR3 has 13 amino acids. V was clipped by 3 bases and J by 1 base, with 3 bases between them. CDR3 region: CASSFKNTGELFF. The CDR3, as DNA: TGTGCCAGCAGCTTCAAGAACACCGGGGAGCTGTTTTTT.

On this clonotype: The junction and the germline gene differ at one end; a read error may be behind it. The genes are TRBV5-1 and TRBJ2-2; the D gene is possibly TRBD1 (6 bases). Germline V gene lookup returns CDR1 SGHRS and CDR2 YFSETQ. The CDR3 spans 14 residues. The CDR3 nucleotides read TGCGCCAGCAGCTCCAGCAGGGACACCGGGGAGCTGTCTTGG. This translates into CASSSSRDTGELSW.

This clonotype was seen a few times. A read error may be the cause here, since a much bigger clone is one base away. The V call is TRBV6-6, the J call TRBJ1-5; 8 positions agree with TRBD1. CDR1 and CDR2 from the germline V gene are MNHNY and SVGAGI (reference sequence). CDR3 length equals 12 residues. CDR3 residues: CAGSDRGQPQHF. The CDR3 DNA sequence: TGTGCCGGCAGTGACAGGGGTCAGCCCCAGCATTTT.

This clonotype was seen at least ten times. The chain joins TRBV20-1 to TRBJ2-7; TRBD1 aligns across 7 bases. There are 14 residues in the CDR3. Germline CDR1 DFQATT, CDR2 SNEGSKA (reference sequence). Trimming at V came to 2 bases and at J to 4 bases, leaving 8 bases not matched to a gene. The CDR3 sequence: CSARQRDRLYEQYF. CDR3 coding DNA: TGCAGTGCTAGACAAAGGGACAGACTATACGAGCAGTACTTC.

The V call is TRBV7-9, the J call TRBJ1-2; maybe TRBD1 (6 bases). This CDR3 comprises 16 residues. Germline CDR1 is SEHNR and CDR2 is FQNEAQ (reference sequence). Trimming took off 5 bases at V and 2 bases at J, with 18 bases between the two ends. The CDR3 here is CASSVAFRGENYGYTF. The CDR3 DNA is TGTGCCAGCAGCGTTGCGTTCAGGGGTGAAAACTATGGCTACACCTTC.

The V and J genes are TRBV6-2 or TRBV6-3 and TRBJ2-2; 12 nucleotides agree with TRBD2. Unmatched junction bases numbered 14, after V lost 10 bases and J lost 5 bases. From germline, CDR1 is MNHEY and CDR2 SVGEGT. CDR3 length equals 17 residues. The CDR3 sequence: CATISSGRALLTGELFF. The CDR3 bases are TGTGCCACCATCTCTAGCGGGAGGGCCTTGTTGACCGGGGAGCTGTTTTTT.

This clonotype turned up a few times. This chain links TRBV3-1 with TRBJ1-2; possible D gene TRBD1, 6 bases. V shed 4 bases and J shed 1 base, with 13 bases lying between them. The CDR3 is 15 residues long. Germline assignment: CDR1 LGHDT and CDR2 YNNKEL (reference sequence). The CDR3 loop reads CASSRGDIYNYGYTF. The DNA for the CDR3 is TGTGCCAGCAGCCGAGGGGACATCTATAACTATGGCTACACCTTC.

The table lists this clonotype with a few counts. CDR3: CASSWRVTGANVLTF. The DNA of the CDR3 is TGTGCCAGCAGCTGGAGAGTTACTGGGGCCAACGTCCTGACTTTC. The chain has TRBV7-8 and TRBJ2-6; D remains ambiguous. CDR3 length: 15 amino acids. Germline CDR1 SGHVS, CDR2 FQNEAQ. Trimming removed 4 bases from V and 2 bases from J, with 9 bases in between.

The genes are TRBV5-8 and TRBJ1-2, with unresolved D. The CDR3 totals 15 residues. V lost 0 bases and J lost 4, with 13 bases in between. Germline V CDR1 and CDR2: SGHTS, YDEGEE. CDR3 in DNA: TGTGCCAGCAGCTTGGACGTCAGGACCACCTATGGCTACACCTTC. This sequence encodes CASSLDVRTTYGYTF.

At least ten counts were recorded for this clonotype. The chain is built from TRBV7-2 and TRBJ2-7, with D perhaps matching TRBD2 (6 bases). This CDR3 has 12 amino acids. Germline CDR1 is SGHTA and CDR2 is FQGNSA. V lost 1 base to trimming and J lost 12 bases, with 13 bases between them. The CDR3 sequence is CASSLDSGRRYF. The CDR3 DNA reads as TGTGCCAGCAGCTTAGATTCAGGGAGGCGGTACTTC.

On this clonotype itself: A much bigger clone sits one base away, suggesting this may be a read error. This sequence joins TRBV6-1 and TRBJ1-1; maybe TRBD1 (5 bases). Germline V lookup: CDR1 MNHNS, CDR2 SASEGT. V lost 5 bases and J lost 2, with 15 bases in between. The length of the CDR3 is 15 residues. In nucleotides, the CDR3 is TGTGCCAGCAGTTTATCCTACGGGGCCAACACTGAAGCTTTCTTT. Amino acid sequence: CASSLSYGANTEAFF.

At least ten counts were recorded for this clonotype. This sequence joins TRBV7-9 and TRBJ1-4; 7 bases agree with TRBD1. The CDR3 is 18 amino acids. The germline V gene has CDR1 SEHNR and CDR2 FQNEAQ (reference sequence). Trimming removed 6 bases from V and 5 bases from J; junction bases left unmatched: 18. CDR3 sequence reads: CASRHGTAEPRRNEKLFF. The CDR3 DNA is TGTGCCAGCAGACATGGGACAGCAGAGCCGAGGCGGAATGAAAAACTGTTTTTT. Variable domain in full (rest from reference TRBV7-9 and TRBJ1-4): DTGVSQNPRHKITKRGQNVTFRCDPISEHNRLYWYRQTLGQGPEFLTYFQNEAQLEKSRLLSDRFSAERPKGSFSTLEIQRTEQGDSAMYLCASRHGTAEPRRNEKLFFGSGTQLSVL.

CDR3 residues: CASRTSGSLADTQYF. DNA for the CDR3: TGCGCCAGCAGGACTAGCGGGAGTCTAGCAGATACGCAGTATTTT. This chain uses TRBV5-1 with TRBJ2-3; 12 bases align to TRBD2. The CDR3 runs to 15 residues. V dropped 5 bases and J dropped 4; count of bases not matched to a gene: 5. Per the germline V gene, CDR1 is SGHRS and CDR2 is YFSETQ.

This clonotype has more than one count but fewer than ten. The gene calls are TRBV3-1 and TRBJ2-6; D uncertain. Germline CDR1 LGHDT, CDR2 YNNKEL (reference sequence). V shed 4 bases and J shed 0 bases, with 7 bases lying between them. The CDR3 has 15 amino acids. The CDR3 sequence: CASSPMSSGANVLTF. CDR3 sequence (DNA): TGTGCCAGCAGCCCCATGAGCTCTGGGGCCAACGTCCTGACTTTC.

The chain joins TRBV7-9 to TRBJ1-6; D perhaps matches TRBD1 (5 bases). CDR1 SEHNR and CDR2 FQNEAQ come from the germline V gene (reference sequence). The CDR3 is 14 residues long. Between the trimmed V and J ends, which lost 6 bases and 10 bases, there was a span of 16 bases. CDR3 sequence: CASRRDSLGSPLHF. The CDR3 DNA sequence: TGTGCCAGCAGACGGGACTCCCTAGGGTCACCCCTCCACTTT. Combining the CDR3 with reference TRBV7-9 and TRBJ1-6 gives the whole variable domain DTGVSQNPRHKITKRGQNVTFRCDPISEHNRLYWYRQTLGQGPEFLTYFQNEAQLEKSRLLSDRFSAERPKGSFSTLEIQRTEQGDSAMYLCASRRDSLGSPLHFGNGTRLTVT.